This T cell receptor (beta chain) was observed in a study of blood T cells in healthy people across ages. This clonotype was seen more than once but under ten times. Its target is unknown. Study-wide results and limits: Per million T cells, the diversity of TCR beta decreased roughly linearly as age advanced.

The authors ran a second PCR of roughly 6 to 12 cycles using a sample-barcoded 5' primer and a J-beta primer mix. Each cDNA molecule received a tag from a template-switch adaptor that had 12 random nucleotides. Each CDR3 protein is one row after TCRdb ran MiXCR on the 5' RACE reads. The table includes approximately 690,000 distinct CDR3 sequences, around 38% detected once. Germline CDR1 and CDR2: SGHVS and FNYEAQ. The CDR3 sequence is 15 residues long. The chain has TRBV7-6 and TRBJ2-1; TRBD1 agrees at 7 bases. The assigned J gene may be wrong: the sequence end matches TRBJ2-7 better. The sample comprised blood. This sequence originates from a man older than 75 in good health. The CDR3 DNA is TGTGCCAGCAGCTTAGTGACAGGGCCCTACAATGAGCAGTACTTC. Protein product: CASSLVTGPYNEQYF.